This record covers a single T cell receptor (beta chain). As yet, its antigen is unknown. Clones were read by immunoSEQ multiplex PCR, and TCRdb kept only the in-frame ones, dropping some. This sample has about 2.4 million clones, with about 92% found just once. The CDR3 is 14 residues long. Germline-derived CDR1 and CDR2 are SQVTM and ANQGSEA. Trimming cost V 5 bases and J 5 bases; bases outside gene matches: 10. The sample is drawn from a study of shared clonotypes between healthy human individuals. At the level of the study: Donor composition was a couple of women and a few men, aged 18 to 49. Per donor, three plates held CD4 naive cells, three held CD4 memory, two held CD8 naive and one held CD8 memory. Findings of the study overall: Large depth notwithstanding, sorted-subset sequencing proved incomplete by rarefaction. Sampling covered nothing but blood. Tissue TCR repertoires likely differ from those found in blood.

The chain employs TRBV29-1 and TRBJ2-7, with 9 bases identical to TRBD1. The receptor was derived from a man younger than 35 in good health. Material for sequencing was naive CD4+ T cells sorted from blood. Subset in this sample: CD45RA+ positively selected. The CDR3: CSVHPGTGYNEQYF. For the CDR3, the DNA is TGCAGCGTTCACCCCGGGACAGGGTATAACGAGCAGTACTTC.